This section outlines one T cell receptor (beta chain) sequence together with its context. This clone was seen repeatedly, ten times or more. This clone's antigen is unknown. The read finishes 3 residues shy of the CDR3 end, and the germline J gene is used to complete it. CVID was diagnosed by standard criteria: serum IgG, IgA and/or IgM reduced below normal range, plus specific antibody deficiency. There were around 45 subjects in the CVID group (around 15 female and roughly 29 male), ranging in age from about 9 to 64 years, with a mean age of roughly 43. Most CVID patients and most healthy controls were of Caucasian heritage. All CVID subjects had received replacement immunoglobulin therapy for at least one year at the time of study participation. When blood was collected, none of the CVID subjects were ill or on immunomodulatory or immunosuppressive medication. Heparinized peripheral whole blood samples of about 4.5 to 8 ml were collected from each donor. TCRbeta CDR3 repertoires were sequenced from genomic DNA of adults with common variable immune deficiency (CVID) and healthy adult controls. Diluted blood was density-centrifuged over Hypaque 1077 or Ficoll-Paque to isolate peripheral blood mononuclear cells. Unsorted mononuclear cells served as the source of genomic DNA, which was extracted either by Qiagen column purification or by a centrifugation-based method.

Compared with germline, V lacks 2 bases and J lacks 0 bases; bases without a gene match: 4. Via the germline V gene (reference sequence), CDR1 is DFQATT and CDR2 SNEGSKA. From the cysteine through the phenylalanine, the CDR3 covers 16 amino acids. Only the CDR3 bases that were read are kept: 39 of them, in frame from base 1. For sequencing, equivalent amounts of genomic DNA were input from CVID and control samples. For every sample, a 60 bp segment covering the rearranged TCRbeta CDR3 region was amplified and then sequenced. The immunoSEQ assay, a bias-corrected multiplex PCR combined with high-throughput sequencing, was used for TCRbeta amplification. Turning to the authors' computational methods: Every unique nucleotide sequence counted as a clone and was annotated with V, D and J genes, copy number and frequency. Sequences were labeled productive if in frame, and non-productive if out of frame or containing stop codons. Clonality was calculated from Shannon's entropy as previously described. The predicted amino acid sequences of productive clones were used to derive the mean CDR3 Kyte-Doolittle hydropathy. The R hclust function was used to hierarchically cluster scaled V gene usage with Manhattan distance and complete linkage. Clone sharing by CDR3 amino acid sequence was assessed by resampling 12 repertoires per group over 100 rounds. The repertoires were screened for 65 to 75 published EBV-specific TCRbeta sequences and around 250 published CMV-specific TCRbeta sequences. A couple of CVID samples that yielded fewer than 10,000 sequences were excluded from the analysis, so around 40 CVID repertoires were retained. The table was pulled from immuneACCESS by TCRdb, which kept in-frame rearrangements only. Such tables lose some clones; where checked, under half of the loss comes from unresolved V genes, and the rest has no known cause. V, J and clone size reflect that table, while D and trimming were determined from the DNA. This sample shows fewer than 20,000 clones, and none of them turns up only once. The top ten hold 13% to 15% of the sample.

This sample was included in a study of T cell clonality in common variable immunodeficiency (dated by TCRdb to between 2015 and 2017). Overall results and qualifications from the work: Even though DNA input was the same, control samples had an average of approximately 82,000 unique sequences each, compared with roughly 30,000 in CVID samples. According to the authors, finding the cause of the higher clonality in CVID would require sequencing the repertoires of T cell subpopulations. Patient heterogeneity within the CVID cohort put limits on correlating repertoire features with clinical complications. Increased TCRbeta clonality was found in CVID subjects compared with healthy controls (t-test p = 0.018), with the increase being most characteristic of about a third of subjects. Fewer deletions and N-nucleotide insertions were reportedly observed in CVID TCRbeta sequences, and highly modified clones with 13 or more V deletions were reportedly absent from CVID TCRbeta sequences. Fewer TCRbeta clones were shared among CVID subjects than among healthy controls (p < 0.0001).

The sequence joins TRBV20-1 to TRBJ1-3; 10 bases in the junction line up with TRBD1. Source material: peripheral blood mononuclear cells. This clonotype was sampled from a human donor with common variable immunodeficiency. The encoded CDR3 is CSARSGTGVSGNTIYF. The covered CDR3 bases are TGCAGTGCTAGAAGTGGGACAGGGGTCTCTGGAAACACC.